This T cell receptor beta chain was profiled in a study of shared clonotypes between healthy human individuals. A word on this clone: As yet, its antigen is unknown.

In the source study's methods: Owing to the provision of junction-only sequences devoid of quality scores by immunoSEQ, filtering differed. Measured with immunoSEQ multiplex PCR; TCRdb has only the in-frame clones, and not every one. V, J and clone size derive from that table, while D and trimming were established from the DNA sequence. The data hold under 1,900,000 clones, with approximately 98.5% observed a single time. Splitting of CD4+ cells produced CD45RA+ naive and CD45RA-negative memory subsets. Study conclusions and caveats: Naive subsets generally had larger estimated richness than memory subsets.

This CDR3 contains 15 residues. Germline CDR1 is SGHVS and CDR2 is FQNEAQ. Sequenced: naive CD4+ T cells sorted from blood. Subset given: CD45RA+ positively selected. J is TRBJ1-5 and V is TRBV7-8, with TRBD1 as a possible D gene (5 bases). The TCR sequence derives from a man aged 25-45 years in good health. The DNA for the CDR3 is TGTGCGTTCAAGGGCGGGGAAAGGCGGGGGGAGCCCCAGCATTTT. Its translation is CAFKGGERRGEPQHF.